This entry is about one T cell receptor (beta chain). TCRdb re-called the 5' RACE reads through MiXCR, storing one row per CDR3 protein. The table includes approximately 40,000 distinct CDR3 sequences, 25% to 35% detected once. CDR1 and CDR2 from the germline V gene are MNHEY and SMNVEV (reference sequence). There are 14 residues in the CDR3. V was cut by 0 bases and J by 1 base, with 4 bases left in between. Sequenced input: tumor-infiltrating memory CD4+ T cells sorted from the breast tumor. Documented subset: memory CD4+ T cells, CD4+CD45RO+CD25-. The V and J genes are TRBV27 and TRBJ1-5; D remains unclear. The receptor comes from a female donor with breast cancer. The CDR3 spells CASSLSGSNQPQHF. CDR3 nucleotide sequence: TGTGCCAGCAGTTTATCTGGGAGCAATCAGCCCCAGCATTTT.